The 24 T cell receptor beta chains listed next were all sequenced from one sample in a study of cytomegalovirus exposure and HLA in healthy donors. In the PCR, 60 Vbeta and 13 Jbeta primers were used. Sequencing used immunoSEQ multiplex PCR; TCRdb keeps in-frame clones, though not all of them. Of under 200,000 clones in the sample, 75% to 90% were seen once. Material for sequencing was PBMCs. These receptors all come from a woman in her forties or fifties in good health and CMV-seropositive.

The chain recombines TRBV15 with TRBJ1-3, with TRBD1 matching over 9 bases. The V and J ends lost 2 bases and 4 bases, in that order; junction bases with no gene match: 18. The CDR3 loop spans 20 amino acids. Per germline, CDR1 LNHNV and CDR2 YYDKDF (reference sequence). The CDR3 DNA sequence: TGTGCCACCAGCAGATCCAGACGGGGACAGGGACGATCGGGAGGAAACACCATATATTTT. Encoded protein: CATSRSRRGQGRSGGNTIYF.

The chain couples TRBV9 to TRBJ1-1; 7 bases agree with TRBD1. This CDR3 is built from 16 residues. The germline CDR1 and CDR2 sequences are SGDLS and YYNGEE. Trimming at V came to 3 bases and at J to 6 bases, leaving 14 bases not matched to a gene. CDR3 amino acids: CASSAGADRATAEAFF. CDR3 DNA sequence: TGTGCCAGCAGCGCAGGGGCCGACAGGGCGACGGCTGAAGCTTTCTTT.

V usage is TRBV6-6 and J usage is TRBJ2-7; D is perhaps TRBD2 (7 bases). The V and J ends lost 2 bases and 6 bases respectively, with 17 bases between them. Germline CDR1 and CDR2: MNHNY and SVGAGI (reference sequence). The CDR3 has 15 residues. In nucleotides, the CDR3 is TGTGCCAGCAGTTACACCGGAGGGGGAGGGGGCGAGCAGTACTTC. Translation gives CASSYTGGGGGEQYF.

The J gene is TRBJ2-1, the V gene TRBV15; 9 nucleotides line up with TRBD2. V lost 7 bases to trimming and J lost 0 bases; unmatched junction nucleotides: 4. The CDR3 is 15 residues long. Per germline, CDR1 LNHNV and CDR2 YYDKDF (reference sequence). The DNA of the CDR3 is TGTGCCACCACTAGCGGGGATAGCTCCTACAATGAGCAGTTCTTC. Its translation is CATTSGDSSYNEQFF.

This clone was detected a few times. The chain joins TRBV6-5 to TRBJ2-1, with 10 bases lining up with TRBD2. From germline, CDR1 is MNHEY and CDR2 SVGAGI. The V and J ends lost 6 bases and 4 bases, in that order; junction bases with no gene match: 6. There are 15 residues in the CDR3. CDR3 sequence (DNA): TGTGCCAGCAGCCTAGCGGGAGAGGGATACAATGAGCAGTTCTTC. This translates into CASSLAGEGYNEQFF.

This sequence joins TRBV18 and TRBJ2-7; the D gene is possibly TRBD2 (5 bases). CDR1 is KGHSH, CDR2 LQKENI, per germline. V was pared by 3 bases and J by 2 bases, with 14 bases between. This CDR3 is 15 amino acids long. The CDR3 nucleotides read TGTGCCAGCTCACCCCCGGGCGGGCTTGCCTACGAGCAGTACTTC. Translating it yields CASSPPGGLAYEQYF.

The rearrangement links TRBV10-3 to TRBJ2-7, with 10 bases lining up with TRBD1. V shed 2 bases and J 2 bases; nucleotides not matched to a gene: 3. Germline V gives CDR1 ENHRY, CDR2 SYGVKD. This CDR3 region has 15 residues. CDR3 in amino acids: CAISETGTGAYEQYF. The CDR3 nucleotides read TGTGCCATCAGTGAGACCGGGACAGGGGCCTACGAGCAGTACTTC.

V gene TRBV11-2 combines with J gene TRBJ1-1; 7 bases are a match to TRBD1. CDR3 length: 17 amino acids. After removal of 3 bases from V and 0 bases from J, the junction contained 10 bases not matched to a gene. The V gene's germline CDR1 is SGHAT and CDR2 FQNNGV. The CDR3 region has the DNA TGTGCCAGCAGCTTCCCAGGAGGGGGCGAGATGAACACTGAAGCTTTCTTT. Amino acids: CASSFPGGGEMNTEAFF.

In its sample, this clone was seen once. The J gene is TRBJ2-2, the V gene TRBV9, with D perhaps matching TRBD1 (6 bases). The CDR3 totals 14 residues. Germline V gives CDR1 SGDLS, CDR2 YYNGEE. The ends were cut back, 1 base at V and 6 bases at J, with 10 bases in the middle. The DNA for the CDR3 is TGTGCCAGCAGCGTAACCAGGGGCTCCGGGGAGCTGTTTTTT. Translation: CASSVTRGSGELFF. Supplemented by reference TRBV9 and TRBJ2-2, the full variable domain reads DSGVTQTPKHLITATGQRVTLRCSPRSGDLSVYWYQQSLDQGLQFLIQYYNGEERAKGNILERFSAQQFPDLHSELNLSSLELGDSALYFCASSVTRGSGELFFGEGSRLTVL.

The genes are TRBV5-1 and TRBJ2-3, with D possibly matching TRBD1 (6 bases). V was cut by 4 bases and J by 4 bases, with 13 bases left in between. Germline CDR1 reads SGHRS; CDR2 reads YFSETQ. The CDR3 length is 14 residues. The CDR3 DNA sequence: TGCGCCAGCAGCCTGGAACAGGGAGCAGATACGCAGTATTTT. Its translation is CASSLEQGADTQYF. Supplemented by reference TRBV5-1 and TRBJ2-3, the full variable domain reads KAGVTQTPRYLIKTRGQQVTLSCSPISGHRSVSWYQQTPGQGLQFLFEYFSETQRNKGNFPGRFSGRQFSNSRSEMNVSTLELGDSALYLCASSLEQGADTQYFGPGTRLTVL.

This clone is a singleton in its sample. The V and J genes are TRBV9 and TRBJ2-3; TRBD2 matches 8 bases. This CDR3 comprises 15 residues. The germline CDR1 and CDR2 sequences are SGDLS and YYNGEE. The ends lost 0 bases at V and 2 bases at J; junction bases unmatched: 2. The CDR3 DNA sequence: TGTGCCAGCAGCGTAGCGGGGGGGATCACAGATACGCAGTATTTT. This gives the protein CASSVAGGITDTQYF. The full variable domain, completed using reference TRBV9 and TRBJ2-3, is DSGVTQTPKHLITATGQRVTLRCSPRSGDLSVYWYQQSLDQGLQFLIQYYNGEERAKGNILERFSAQQFPDLHSELNLSSLELGDSALYFCASSVAGGITDTQYFGPGTRLTVL.

The gene calls are TRBV6-5 and TRBJ2-3; 7 positions agree with TRBD1. The CDR3 is made up of 14 amino acids. V was pared by 6 bases and J by 4 bases, with 7 bases of the junction left unmatched. Per the germline V gene, CDR1 is MNHEY and CDR2 is SVGAGI. CDR3 loop: CASRYRGMADTQYF. CDR3 DNA: TGTGCCAGCAGGTACAGGGGTATGGCAGATACGCAGTATTTT.

The genes are TRBV27 and TRBJ1-2, with a possible D match to TRBD1 (5 bases). Trimming took 8 bases from V and 8 from J, leaving 12 bases between them. The CDR3 is 11 residues long. Germline V gene data show CDR1 as MNHEY and CDR2 as SMNVEV (reference sequence). The CDR3 region is CASWGGEGYTF. CDR3 sequence (DNA): TGTGCCAGCTGGGGGGGTGAGGGCTACACCTTC.

The chain uses TRBV6-6 and TRBJ1-2; 7 bases are shared with TRBD1. V gave up 5 bases and J gave up 5 bases; unmatched junction bases: 5. The CDR3 consists of 13 residues. Germline assignment: CDR1 MNHNY and CDR2 SVGAGI (reference sequence). The CDR3 region has the DNA TGTGCCAGCAGTCAGACAGGGTATTATGGCTACACCTTC. Translated, it gives CASSQTGYYGYTF.

The gene calls are TRBV19 and TRBJ1-2; a weak D match, TRBD1 (6 bases). CDR3 length: 13 amino acids. Germline assignment: CDR1 LNHDA and CDR2 SQIVND (reference sequence). The V gene lost 9 bases and the J gene lost 4 bases, with 15 bases spanning the gap. The CDR3 sequence: CASTSQDSYGYTF. CDR3 bases: TGTGCCAGCACCTCTCAGGACAGCTATGGCTACACCTTC.

The chain recombines TRBV28 with TRBJ2-5; 7 nucleotides align to TRBD1. CDR1 and CDR2 from the germline V gene are MDHEN and SYDVKM. CDR3 length: 13 residues. Germline trimming cut 4 bases from V and 4 bases from J; bases unmatched to any gene: 3. CDR3 residues: CASSSAGGETQYF. CDR3 bases: TGTGCCAGCAGTTCGGCAGGGGGAGAGACCCAGTACTTC.

This clone was counted a single time. V usage is TRBV7-2 and J usage is TRBJ2-3; 8 bases are a match to TRBD2. The CDR3 has 14 amino acids. Trimming removed 1 base from V and 9 bases from J; junction bases left unmatched: 6. Germline CDR1 SGHTA, CDR2 FQGNSA. CDR3 residues: CASSLDRSGGTQYF. DNA for the CDR3: TGTGCCAGCAGCTTAGATCGGTCGGGGGGGACGCAGTATTTT.

The genes are TRBV6-1 and TRBJ2-2; 7 positions agree with TRBD2. J lost 6 bases, V lost 2 bases, and 12 bases had no gene match. The CDR3 contains 17 residues. CDR1 is MNHNS and CDR2 is SASEGT in the germline V gene. The CDR3 loop is CASSEPVAGVVAGELFF. The DNA for the CDR3 is TGTGCCAGCAGTGAACCCGTGGCGGGAGTGGTCGCCGGGGAGCTGTTTTTT.

This sequence joins TRBV25-1 and TRBJ1-2; D perhaps matches TRBD1 (6 bases). Germline V CDR1 and CDR2: MGHDK, SYGVNS. The CDR3 has 15 residues. V lost 5 bases to trimming and J lost 4 bases, with 17 bases between them. DNA for the CDR3: TGTGCCAGCAGTAGATCAGGGGTCGGCGGCTATGGCTACACCTTC. Translated, it gives CASSRSGVGGYGYTF.

The chain employs TRBV20-1 and TRBJ2-3; 7 bases line up with TRBD1. CDR1 is DFQATT and CDR2 is SNEGSKA in the germline V gene (reference sequence). The CDR3 has 11 amino acids. V gave up 5 bases and J gave up 10 bases; unmatched junction bases: 6. Here the CDR3 DNA reads TGCAGTGCTGATTCAGACAGGGCGCAGTATTTT. Protein product: CSADSDRAQYF.

V and J are TRBV7-9 and TRBJ1-5; D is uncertain. This CDR3 spans 15 amino acids. Germline V gene lookup returns CDR1 SEHNR and CDR2 FQNEAQ (reference sequence). Deletions cut 3 bases from V and 2 bases from J, with 11 bases between. CDR3 in amino acids: CASSFRGEGNQPQHF. The CDR3 coding sequence is TGTGCCAGCAGCTTTCGGGGAGAGGGCAATCAGCCCCAGCATTTT.

The chain is built from TRBV30 and TRBJ1-4; 7 nucleotides agree with TRBD1. The CDR3 runs to 21 residues. Looked up from germline, CDR1 is GTSNPN and CDR2 is SVGIG (reference sequence). V dropped 1 base and J dropped 1; count of bases not matched to a gene: 21. The CDR3 sequence: CAWSGQIETGKYRGTNEKLFF. The CDR3 DNA reads as TGTGCCTGGAGTGGACAAATTGAGACAGGGAAATATCGGGGAACTAATGAAAAACTGTTTTTT.

The table lists this clone with a count of one. The genes are TRBV25-1 and TRBJ1-1; 8 bases fit TRBD1. Per germline, CDR1 MGHDK and CDR2 SYGVNS. The CDR3 is made up of 15 amino acids. V trimming: 4 bases; J trimming: 3 bases; junction bases outside the gene matches: 7. The CDR3 loop is CASSADRAFYTEAFF. The CDR3 coding sequence is TGTGCCAGCAGTGCGGACAGGGCTTTTTACACTGAAGCTTTCTTT.

This sequence joins TRBV27 and TRBJ2-1; 8 bases fit TRBD1. This CDR3 has 16 amino acids. Germline-derived CDR1 and CDR2 are MNHEY and SMNVEV (reference sequence). J gave up 6 bases and V 1 base, and 8 bases lay outside the gene matches. DNA for the CDR3: TGTGCCAGCAGTTTATTTGCAGGGGGCTGGAGCAATGAGCAGTTCTTC. This encodes CASSLFAGGWSNEQFF.